A selection of T cell receptor beta chains follows, all from one sample in a study of cytomegalovirus exposure and HLA in healthy donors. Method: immunoSEQ multiplex PCR; TCRdb's copy keeps in-frame clones and lacks some. The sample includes some 180,000 clones, just over 75% of them seen just once. The material sequenced was PBMCs. The receptors stem from a man between 18 and 35 years old in good health and CMV-seronegative. Both conserved end residues are part of each CDR3. Each record gives: V gene, J gene, clone size, D gene, CDR3 protein, CDR3 DNA. D genes are given only for firm matches. The size field is filled for only some rows; it gives once, few, many or a size class.

V: TRBV21-1; J: TRBJ1-2; size: .; D: .; CDR3: CASSRAGPNRLDGYTF; DNA: TGTGCCAGCAGCAGGGCAGGCCCGAATCGGCTCGATGGCTACACCTTC
V: TRBV7-9; J: TRBJ2-3; size: .; D: TRBD2; CDR3: CASSARLAGAGDTQYF; DNA: TGTGCCAGCAGCGCCAGACTAGCGGGAGCTGGAGATACGCAGTATTTT
V: TRBV5-1; J: TRBJ2-5; size: .; D: TRBD2; CDR3: CASSDWRPGGIQETQYF; DNA: TGCGCCAGCAGCGATTGGAGGCCGGGGGGGATCCAAGAGACCCAGTACTTC
V: TRBV5-6; J: TRBJ2-2; size: .; D: TRBD1; CDR3: CASSLTGAAGELFF; DNA: TGTGCCAGCAGCTTAACAGGGGCCGCCGGGGAGCTGTTTTTT
V: TRBV15; J: TRBJ2-2; size: .; D: .; CDR3: CATSRGSVHTGELFF; DNA: TGTGCCACCAGCAGAGGTAGCGTTCACACCGGGGAGCTGTTTTTT
V: TRBV5-1; J: TRBJ1-2; size: .; D: .; CDR3: CASSPTGANDYTF; DNA: TGCGCCAGCAGCCCGACAGGTGCTAATGACTACACCTTC
V: TRBV2; J: TRBJ2-7; size: .; D: TRBD1; CDR3: CASRGQSSEQYF; DNA: TGTGCCAGCAGGGGACAGTCCTCCGAGCAGTACTTC
V: TRBV9; J: TRBJ2-7; size: .; D: .; CDR3: CASSPQVGATYEQYF; DNA: TGTGCCAGCAGCCCTCAGGTGGGGGCAACCTACGAGCAGTACTTC
V: TRBV5-4; J: TRBJ2-1; size: .; D: TRBD2; CDR3: CAISTSGFFNEQFF; DNA: TGTGCCATATCGACTAGCGGTTTTTTCAATGAGCAGTTCTTC
V: TRBV2; J: TRBJ2-1; size: .; D: TRBD2; CDR3: CASRVAGGTGYEQFF; DNA: TGTGCCAGCAGGGTAGCGGGAGGGACGGGCTATGAGCAGTTCTTC
V: TRBV7-8; J: TRBJ1-1; size: .; D: .; CDR3: CASSLRPAMNTEAFF; DNA: TGTGCCAGCAGCTTAAGGCCAGCGATGAACACTGAAGCTTTCTTT
V: TRBV6-7; J: TRBJ2-1; size: once; D: TRBD2; CDR3: CASSLQNPSGRSSYNEQFF; DNA: TGTGCCAGCAGCCTACAAAATCCTAGCGGGAGGAGCTCCTACAATGAGCAGTTCTTC
V: TRBV7-3; J: TRBJ2-1; size: .; D: .; CDR3: CASSLQGFSYNEQFF; DNA: TGTGCCAGCAGCTTACAGGGATTCTCCTACAATGAGCAGTTCTTC
V: TRBV11-3; J: TRBJ1-5; size: .; D: TRBD1; CDR3: CASSLRRGRDQPQHF; DNA: TGTGCCAGCAGCTTAAGGAGGGGGCGGGATCAGCCCCAGCATTTT
V: TRBV9; J: TRBJ2-5; size: .; D: .; CDR3: CASTQGALQETQYF; DNA: TGTGCCAGCACCCAGGGCGCACTCCAAGAGACCCAGTACTTC
V: TRBV6-6; J: TRBJ1-6; size: .; D: .; CDR3: CASSPPRQPYNSPLHF; DNA: TGTGCCAGCAGTCCCCCTCGACAGCCCTATAATTCACCCCTCCACTTT
V: TRBV30; J: TRBJ1-6; size: .; D: TRBD1; CDR3: CAWSRGQGRSPLHF; DNA: TGTGCCTGGAGTCGTGGACAGGGACGTTCACCCCTCCACTTT
V: TRBV19; J: TRBJ1-5; size: .; D: .; CDR3: CASSPPGGSQPQHF; DNA: TGTGCCAGTAGCCCCCCGGGGGGTAGCCAGCCCCAGCATTTT
V: TRBV28; J: TRBJ1-1; size: .; D: .; CDR3: CASSPGSKGEAFF; DNA: TGTGCCAGCAGTCCAGGTAGTAAAGGTGAAGCTTTCTTT
V: TRBV11-3; J: TRBJ2-7; size: .; D: TRBD2; CDR3: CASSLGVERGIRAFEQYF; DNA: TGTGCCAGCAGCCTAGGGGTCGAGCGGGGGATTCGGGCATTCGAGCAGTACTTC
V: TRBV5-6; J: TRBJ2-1; size: .; D: TRBD2; CDR3: CASSFGGRAFEQFF; DNA: TGTGCCAGCAGCTTCGGCGGGAGGGCCTTTGAGCAGTTCTTC
V: TRBV5-5; J: TRBJ1-1; size: .; D: .; CDR3: CASSLGRGDTEAFF; DNA: TGTGCCAGCAGCTTGGGGCGGGGGGACACTGAAGCTTTCTTT
V: TRBV14; J: TRBJ2-1; size: many; D: TRBD2; CDR3: CASSQESGDSYNEQFF; DNA: TGTGCCAGCAGCCAAGAGAGCGGGGACTCCTACAATGAGCAGTTCTTC
V: TRBV5-1; J: TRBJ2-1; size: .; D: TRBD1; CDR3: CASSPDRGFSNEQFF; DNA: TGCGCCAGCAGCCCGGACAGGGGGTTTAGCAATGAGCAGTTCTTC
V: TRBV29-1; J: TRBJ2-5; size: few; D: TRBD2; CDR3: CSVVGTSTQETQYF; DNA: TGCAGCGTGGTGGGGACTAGCACCCAAGAGACCCAGTACTTC
V: TRBV2; J: TRBJ2-1; size: .; D: TRBD2; CDR3: CASGKAGEGDNEQFF; DNA: TGTGCCAGCGGGAAAGCGGGAGAGGGGGACAATGAGCAGTTCTTC
V: TRBV7-2; J: TRBJ2-5; size: .; D: TRBD1; CDR3: CASSPGQGLETQYF; DNA: TGTGCCAGCAGCCCTGGACAGGGGCTAGAGACCCAGTACTTC
V: TRBV10-3; J: TRBJ2-1; size: .; D: .; CDR3: CAIAGYSFAGDEQFF; DNA: TGTGCCATCGCGGGCTATTCGTTTGCAGGGGATGAGCAGTTCTTC
V: TRBV19; J: TRBJ2-7; size: .; D: .; CDR3: CASSPGISYEQYF; DNA: TGTGCCAGTAGTCCCGGGATCTCCTACGAGCAGTACTTC
V: TRBV5-1; J: TRBJ1-4; size: .; D: .; CDR3: CASSLVVSEKLFF; DNA: TGCGCCAGCAGCTTGGTGGTTAGCGAAAAACTGTTTTTT
V: TRBV6-1; J: TRBJ1-2; size: once; D: TRBD1; CDR3: CASVDRVDGYTF; DNA: TGTGCCAGTGTTGACAGGGTTGATGGCTACACCTTC
V: TRBV2; J: TRBJ2-7; size: .; D: .; CDR3: CASSALQGGGEQYF; DNA: TGTGCCAGCAGCGCGTTGCAGGGTGGTGGCGAGCAGTACTTC